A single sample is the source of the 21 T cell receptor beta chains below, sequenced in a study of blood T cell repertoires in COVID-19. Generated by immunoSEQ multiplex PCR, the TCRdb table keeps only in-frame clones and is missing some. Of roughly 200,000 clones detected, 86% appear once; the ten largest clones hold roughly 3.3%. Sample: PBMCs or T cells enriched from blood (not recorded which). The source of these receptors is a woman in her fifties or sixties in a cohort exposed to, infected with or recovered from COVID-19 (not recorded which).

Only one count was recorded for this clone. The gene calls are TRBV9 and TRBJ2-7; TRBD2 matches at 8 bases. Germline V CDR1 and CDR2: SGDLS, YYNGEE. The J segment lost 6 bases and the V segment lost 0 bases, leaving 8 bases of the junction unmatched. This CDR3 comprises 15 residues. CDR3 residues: CASSVDSGGLTEQYF. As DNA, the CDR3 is TGTGCCAGCAGCGTAGATTCGGGGGGGTTGACCGAGCAGTACTTC.

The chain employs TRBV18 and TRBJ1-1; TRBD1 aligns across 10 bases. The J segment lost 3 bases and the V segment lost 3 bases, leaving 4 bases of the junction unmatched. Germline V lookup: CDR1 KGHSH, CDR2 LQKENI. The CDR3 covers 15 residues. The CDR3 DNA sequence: TGTGCCAGCTCACCTCTGGGACAGGGGTACACTGAAGCTTTCTTT. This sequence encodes CASSPLGQGYTEAFF.

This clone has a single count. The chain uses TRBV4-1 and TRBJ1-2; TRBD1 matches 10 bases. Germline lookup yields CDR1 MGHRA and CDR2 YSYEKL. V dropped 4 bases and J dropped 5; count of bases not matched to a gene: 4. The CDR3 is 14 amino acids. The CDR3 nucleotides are TGCGCCAGCAGCCCGACAGGGGGCGGGTATGGCTACACCTTC. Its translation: CASSPTGGGYGYTF.

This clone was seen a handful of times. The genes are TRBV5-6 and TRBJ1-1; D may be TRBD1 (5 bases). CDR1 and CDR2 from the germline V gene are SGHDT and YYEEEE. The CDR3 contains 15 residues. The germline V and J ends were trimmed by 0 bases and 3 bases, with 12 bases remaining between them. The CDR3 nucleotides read TGTGCCAGCAGCTTGGATCCAGGACACCACACTGAAGCTTTCTTT. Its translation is CASSLDPGHHTEAFF. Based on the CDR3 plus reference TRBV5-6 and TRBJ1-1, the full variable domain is DAGVTQSPTHLIKTRGQQVTLRCSPKSGHDTVSWYQQALGQGPQFIFQYYEEEERQRGNFPDRFSGHQFPNYSSELNVNALLLGDSALYLCASSLDPGHHTEAFFGQGTRLTVV.

CDR3 sequence (DNA): TGTGCCAGCGGACAGGGGCCCAACAATGAGCAGTTCTTC. This sequence encodes CASGQGPNNEQFF. The genes are TRBV7-3 and TRBJ2-1, with 9 positions matching TRBD1. CDR3 size: 13 residues. Germline V gene sequence: CDR1 SGHTA, CDR2 FQGTGA. Trimming cost V 8 bases and J 5 bases; bases outside gene matches: 4.

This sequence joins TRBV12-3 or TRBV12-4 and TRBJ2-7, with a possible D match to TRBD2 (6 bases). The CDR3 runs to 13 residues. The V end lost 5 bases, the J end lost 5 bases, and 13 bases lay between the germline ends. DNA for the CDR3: TGTGCCAGCAGTCCATGGAGGGGCCACGAGCAGTACTTC. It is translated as CASSPWRGHEQYF.

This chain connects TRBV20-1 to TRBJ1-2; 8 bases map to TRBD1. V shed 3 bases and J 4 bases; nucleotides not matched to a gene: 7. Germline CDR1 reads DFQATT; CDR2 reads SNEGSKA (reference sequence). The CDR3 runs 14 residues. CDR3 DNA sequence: TGCAGTGCTAGTGTGTCAGGGGGCGGCTATGGCTACACCTTC. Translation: CSASVSGGGYGYTF.

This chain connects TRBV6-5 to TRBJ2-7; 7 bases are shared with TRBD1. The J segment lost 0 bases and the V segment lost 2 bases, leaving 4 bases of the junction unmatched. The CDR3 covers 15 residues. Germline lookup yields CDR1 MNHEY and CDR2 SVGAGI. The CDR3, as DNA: TGTGCCAGCAGTTACCGTGACAGGGTCTCCTACGAGCAGTACTTC. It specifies CASSYRDRVSYEQYF.

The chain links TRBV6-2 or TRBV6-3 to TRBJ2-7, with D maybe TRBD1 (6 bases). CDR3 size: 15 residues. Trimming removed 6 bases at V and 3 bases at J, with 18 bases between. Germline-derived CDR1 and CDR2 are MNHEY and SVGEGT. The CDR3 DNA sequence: TGTGCCAGCAGCCGAGGGACACCCTCGTTCTACGAGCAGTACTTC. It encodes CASSRGTPSFYEQYF.

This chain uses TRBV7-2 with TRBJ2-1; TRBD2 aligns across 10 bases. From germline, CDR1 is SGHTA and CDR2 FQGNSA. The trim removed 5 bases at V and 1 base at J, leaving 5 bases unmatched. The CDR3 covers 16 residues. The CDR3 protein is CASSPQGLASYNEQFF. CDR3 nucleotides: TGTGCCAGCAGCCCGCAGGGACTAGCGTCCTACAATGAGCAGTTCTTC.

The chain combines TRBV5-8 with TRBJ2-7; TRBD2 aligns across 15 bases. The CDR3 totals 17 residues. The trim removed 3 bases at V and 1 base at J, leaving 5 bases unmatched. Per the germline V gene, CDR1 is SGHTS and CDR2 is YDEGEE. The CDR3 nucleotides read TGTGCCAGCAGCTCGGGACTAGCGGGGGGTAGGTCCTACGAGCAGTACTTC. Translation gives CASSSGLAGGRSYEQYF.

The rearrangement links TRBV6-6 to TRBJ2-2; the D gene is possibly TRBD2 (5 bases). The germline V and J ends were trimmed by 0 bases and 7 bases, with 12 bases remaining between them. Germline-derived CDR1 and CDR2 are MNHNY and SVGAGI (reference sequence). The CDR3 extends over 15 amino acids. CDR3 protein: CASSYSTGSGGELFF. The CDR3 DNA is TGTGCCAGCAGTTACTCGACGGGAAGCGGCGGGGAGCTGTTTTTT.

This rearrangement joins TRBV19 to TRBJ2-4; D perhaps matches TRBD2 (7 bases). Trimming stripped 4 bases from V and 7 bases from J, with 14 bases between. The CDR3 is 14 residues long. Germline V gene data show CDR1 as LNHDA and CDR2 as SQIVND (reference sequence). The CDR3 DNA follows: TGTGCCAGTAGTAAGGGGGGGGTGAGGAACATTCAGTACTTC. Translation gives CASSKGGVRNIQYF.

The CDR3, as DNA: TGTGCCAGCAGTTTGGGGACAGGGGAGGAAAAACTGTTTTTT. Translation: CASSLGTGEEKLFF. The rearrangement links TRBV28 to TRBJ1-4; 10 bases agree with TRBD1. Losses at the gene ends were 3 bases for V and 8 bases for J; bases not matched to a gene: 3. Germline-derived CDR1 and CDR2 are MDHEN and SYDVKM. The CDR3 is 14 residues long.

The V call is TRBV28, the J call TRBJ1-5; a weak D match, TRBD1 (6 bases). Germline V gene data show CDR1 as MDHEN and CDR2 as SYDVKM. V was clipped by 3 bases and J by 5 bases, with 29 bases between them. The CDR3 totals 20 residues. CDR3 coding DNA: TGTGCCAGCAGTTTCGTTGTTGGCCCCCGGGGGGGCAGGGTCGATCAGCCCCAGCATTTT. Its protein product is CASSFVVGPRGGRVDQPQHF. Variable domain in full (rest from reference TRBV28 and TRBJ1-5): DVKVTQSSRYLVKRTGEKVFLECVQDMDHENMFWYRQDPGLGLRLIYFSYDVKMKEKGDIPEGYSVSREKKERFSLILESASTNQTSMYLCASSFVVGPRGGRVDQPQHFGDGTRLSIL.

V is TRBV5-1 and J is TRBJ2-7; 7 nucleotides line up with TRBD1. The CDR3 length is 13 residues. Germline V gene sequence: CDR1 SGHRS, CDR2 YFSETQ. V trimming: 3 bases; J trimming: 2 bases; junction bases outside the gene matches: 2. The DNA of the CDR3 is TGCGCCAGCAGCTGGGACAGTGCCTACGAGCAGTACTTC. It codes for CASSWDSAYEQYF.

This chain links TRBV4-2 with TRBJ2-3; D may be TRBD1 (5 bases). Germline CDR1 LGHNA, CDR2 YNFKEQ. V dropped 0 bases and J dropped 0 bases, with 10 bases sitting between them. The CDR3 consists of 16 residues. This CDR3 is CASSQDDRSSTDTQYF. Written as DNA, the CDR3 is TGTGCCAGCAGCCAAGACGACAGATCAAGCACAGATACGCAGTATTTT.

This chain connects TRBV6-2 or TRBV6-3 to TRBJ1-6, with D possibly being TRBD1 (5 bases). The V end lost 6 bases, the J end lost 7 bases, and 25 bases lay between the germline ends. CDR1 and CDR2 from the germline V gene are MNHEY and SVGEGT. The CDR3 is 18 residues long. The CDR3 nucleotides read TGTGCCAGCAGCCAACCCAGTTGGAGGGGAAGGTGGAATTCACCCCTCCACTTT. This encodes CASSQPSWRGRWNSPLHF.

This CDR3 is CASSSSTGQGRAFF. In nucleotides, the CDR3 is TGTGCCAGCAGTTCCTCTACGGGACAGGGGAGAGCTTTCTTT. The V and J genes are TRBV28 and TRBJ1-1; 10 nucleotides line up with TRBD1. The germline CDR1 and CDR2 sequences are MDHEN and SYDVKM. The CDR3 has 14 residues. V trimming: 4 bases; J trimming: 10 bases; junction bases outside the gene matches: 9.

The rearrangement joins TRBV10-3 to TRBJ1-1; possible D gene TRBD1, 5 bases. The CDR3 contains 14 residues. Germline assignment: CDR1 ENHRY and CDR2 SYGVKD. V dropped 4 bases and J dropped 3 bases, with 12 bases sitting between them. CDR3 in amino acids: CAISARGGDTEAFF. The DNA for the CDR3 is TGTGCCATCAGTGCGCGGGGAGGGGACACTGAAGCTTTCTTT.

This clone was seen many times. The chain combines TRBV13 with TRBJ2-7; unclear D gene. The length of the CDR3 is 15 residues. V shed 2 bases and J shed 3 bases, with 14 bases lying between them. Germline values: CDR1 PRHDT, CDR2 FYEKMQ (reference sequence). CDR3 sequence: CASSLSRMGDYEQYF. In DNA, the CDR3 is TGTGCCAGCAGCTTATCTCGGATGGGCGACTACGAGCAGTACTTC. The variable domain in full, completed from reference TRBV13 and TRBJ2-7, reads AAGVIQSPRHLIKEKRETATLKCYPIPRHDTVYWYQQGPGQDPQFLISFYEKMQSDKGSIPDRFSAQQFSDYHSELNMSSLELGDSALYFCASSLSRMGDYEQYFGPGTRLTVT.